Shown below are 6 T cell receptor beta chains from a single sample sequenced in a study of T cell responses to AZD1222 COVID-19 vaccine. Assay used: immunoSEQ multiplex PCR; TCRdb lists only in-frame clones, some missing. The table lists 100,000 to 150,000 clones, more than 75% of them singletons, with less than 4% in the top ten. Material: peripheral blood, obtained 28 days after the second AZD1222 dose. Source of these receptors: an adult who received the AZD1222 COVID-19 vaccine.

Written as DNA, the CDR3 is TGTGCCAGCAGCTTGGGCGGGACACCCACGAACTATGGCTACACCTTC. It yields the protein CASSLGGTPTNYGYTF. The chain is built from TRBV5-4 and TRBJ1-2; D is possibly TRBD1 (6 bases). The CDR3 sequence is 16 residues long. The V gene lost 0 bases and the J gene lost 2 bases, with 14 bases spanning the gap. From germline, CDR1 is SGHNT and CDR2 YYREEE (reference sequence).

The chain couples TRBV28 to TRBJ1-2; 10 positions agree with TRBD1. V trimming: 6 bases; J trimming: 8 bases; junction bases outside the gene matches: 15. Germline V gene lookup returns CDR1 MDHEN and CDR2 SYDVKM. The CDR3 runs 16 residues. Written as DNA, the CDR3 is TGTGCCAGCAGCTCAGCGGGACAGGGGATTCTGACCGGCTACACCTTC. It translates to CASSSAGQGILTGYTF.

The genes are TRBV7-2 and TRBJ1-2, with 8 bases fitting TRBD1. This CDR3 contains 16 residues. Per germline, CDR1 SGHTA and CDR2 FQGNSA. Trimming at V came to 5 bases and at J to 7 bases, leaving 15 bases not matched to a gene. The CDR3 reads CASSPRGQGARGGYTF. In DNA form, the CDR3 reads TGTGCCAGCAGCCCCCGAGGGCAGGGGGCTAGAGGTGGCTACACCTTC.

The V gene is TRBV5-1, the J gene TRBJ1-1; no definite D call. Germline CDR1 SGHRS, CDR2 YFSETQ. The V and J ends lost 0 bases and 4 bases respectively, with 7 bases between them. The CDR3 is 13 amino acids. In nucleotides, the CDR3 is TGCGCCAGCAGCTTGGCGGCCACCACTGAAGCTTTCTTT. It translates to CASSLAATTEAFF.

The V gene is TRBV6-5, the J gene TRBJ1-2; D is unresolved. The CDR3 runs 13 residues. Germline assignment: CDR1 MNHEY and CDR2 SVGAGI. V was trimmed by 4 bases and J by 5 bases, leaving 11 bases between them. CDR3 amino acids: CASSLVRSYGYTF. Written as DNA, the CDR3 is TGTGCCAGCAGTTTGGTCAGATCTTATGGCTACACCTTC.

CDR3 in DNA: TGTGCCAGCAGCGCAAATCAGGCAGGGGCGAATTCACCCCTCCACTTT. Protein product: CASSANQAGANSPLHF. The chain has TRBV7-9 and TRBJ1-6; D possibly corresponds to TRBD1 (6 bases). The V gene lost 5 bases and the J gene lost 7 bases, with 18 bases spanning the gap. The germline CDR1 and CDR2 sequences are SEHNR and FQNEAQ (reference sequence). The CDR3 is made up of 16 amino acids.